The 11 T cell receptor beta chains presented below share a single source sample, sequenced in a study of CD8+ T cells in alopecia areata. Reverse transcription of extracted RNA yielded cDNA, which provided the sequencing template. Some clones are missing from TCRdb's copy, which holds only in-frame ones; the method was immunoSEQ multiplex PCR. The sample has more than 130,000 clones, roughly 82% seen once; the top ten hold around 25%. Treatment denoted: oral pan-JAK inhibitor, 5-10 mg twice daily. Specimen: CD8+ T cells sorted from blood, collected at week 4, from a patient treated with tofacitinib. The receptors were gathered from a human donor with alopecia areata.

The chain carries TRBV4-1 and TRBJ1-2; 8 bases match TRBD1. CDR1 and CDR2 from the germline V gene are MGHRA and YSYEKL. The length of the CDR3 is 16 residues. The V segment lost 1 base and the J segment 3 bases; nucleotides outside the gene matches: 7. The CDR3 sequence: CASSQVPPGGDYGYTF. Here the CDR3 DNA reads TGCGCCAGCAGCCAAGTTCCGCCAGGGGGCGACTATGGCTACACCTTC.

A few counts support this clone. The sample carries other DNA sequences with the same CDR3. This chain connects TRBV29-1 to TRBJ2-3; 11 positions match TRBD2. V trimming: 7 bases; J trimming: 5 bases; junction bases outside the gene matches: 8. Germline CDR1 and CDR2: SQVTM and ANQGSEA. The CDR3 is 14 amino acids. The CDR3 DNA follows: TGCAGCGGATGGGTAGCGGGGGGGCAAGATACGCAGTATTTT. Its protein product is CSGWVAGGQDTQYF.

V usage is TRBV4-1 and J usage is TRBJ2-4; 11 positions agree with TRBD2. The CDR3 extends over 17 amino acids. Trimming cost V 1 base and J 6 bases; bases outside gene matches: 8. CDR1 is MGHRA, CDR2 YSYEKL, per germline. The CDR3 DNA follows: TGCGCCAGCAGCCAAGTTCCACCCCTAGCGGGGGGAAACATTCAGTACTTC. It encodes CASSQVPPLAGGNIQYF.

The chain couples TRBV30 to TRBJ2-1; 8 bases align to TRBD2. Germline V lookup: CDR1 GTSNPN, CDR2 SVGIG (reference sequence). There are 18 residues in the CDR3. V lost 1 base to trimming and J lost 0 bases; unmatched junction nucleotides: 11. For the CDR3, the DNA is TGTGCCTGGAGTGGTCGGGTAGCGGGGTCCAACTCCTACAATGAGCAGTTCTTC. Its translation is CAWSGRVAGSNSYNEQFF.

This clone turned up a few times. V and J are TRBV13 and TRBJ2-4; 9 nucleotides agree with TRBD1. Germline V gene sequence: CDR1 PRHDT, CDR2 FYEKMQ (reference sequence). This CDR3 has 14 amino acids. V lost 5 bases to trimming and J lost 11 bases; unmatched junction nucleotides: 10. The CDR3 region is CASSQGTGKVLQYF. The CDR3 nucleotides read TGTGCCAGCAGCCAGGGGACAGGGAAGGTCCTTCAGTACTTC.

The chain joins TRBV30 to TRBJ2-7; 7 bases fit TRBD2. The CDR3 has 14 residues. The V and J ends lost 0 bases and 4 bases, in that order; junction bases with no gene match: 6. Per germline, CDR1 GTSNPN and CDR2 SVGIG (reference sequence). As DNA, the CDR3 is TGTGCCTGGAGTGTGGCATCGGGGGGATACGAGCAGTACTTC. It yields the protein CAWSVASGGYEQYF. Full variable domain (missing parts from reference TRBV30 and TRBJ2-7): SQTIHQWPATLVQPVGSPLSLECTVEGTSNPNLYWYRQAAGRGLQLLFYSVGIGQISSEVPQNLSASRPQDRQFILSSKKLLLSDSGFYLCAWSVASGGYEQYFGPGTRLTVT.

This chain joins TRBV7-6 and TRBJ2-1; tentative D call: TRBD1 (5 bases). Germline V gene data show CDR1 as SGHVS and CDR2 as FNYEAQ. This CDR3 comprises 13 residues. V was trimmed by 2 bases and J by 7 bases, leaving 9 bases between them. The CDR3 loop reads CASSLSRVNEQFF. The CDR3 nucleotides are TGTGCCAGCAGCTTAAGCAGGGTTAATGAGCAGTTCTTC.

This chain uses TRBV4-1 with TRBJ2-3; no definite D call. The length of the CDR3 is 14 residues. Germline CDR1 is MGHRA and CDR2 is YSYEKL. With 0 bases removed from V and 3 bases from J, the gap between germline ends came to 7 bases. The CDR3 is CASSQETPTDTQYF. CDR3 coding DNA: TGCGCCAGCAGCCAAGAGACGCCTACAGATACGCAGTATTTT.

The V call is TRBV7-2, the J call TRBJ2-1, with D hard to call. Germline CDR1 is SGHTA and CDR2 is FQGNSA. The CDR3 spans 16 residues. Trimming removed 1 base at V and 0 bases at J, with 10 bases between. The CDR3 protein is CASSLVGKSSYNEQFF. CDR3 coding DNA: TGTGCCAGCAGCTTAGTAGGTAAGAGCTCCTACAATGAGCAGTTCTTC.

The chain joins TRBV5-1 to TRBJ2-5; tentative D call: TRBD2 (5 bases). Germline assignment: CDR1 SGHRS and CDR2 YFSETQ. V dropped 4 bases and J dropped 1 base, with 14 bases sitting between them. The CDR3 consists of 15 residues. The CDR3 region is CASSVWTGSQETQYF. CDR3 nucleotides: TGCGCCAGCAGCGTATGGACTGGAAGCCAAGAGACCCAGTACTTC.

This chain uses TRBV2 with TRBJ2-7; no clear D. Trimming removed 4 bases from V and 2 bases from J, with 9 bases in between. Per germline, CDR1 SNHLY and CDR2 FYNNEI. The length of the CDR3 is 13 residues. DNA of the CDR3: TGTGCCAGCAGTGTAAATGGGGCCTACGAGCAGTACTTC. This translates into CASSVNGAYEQYF.